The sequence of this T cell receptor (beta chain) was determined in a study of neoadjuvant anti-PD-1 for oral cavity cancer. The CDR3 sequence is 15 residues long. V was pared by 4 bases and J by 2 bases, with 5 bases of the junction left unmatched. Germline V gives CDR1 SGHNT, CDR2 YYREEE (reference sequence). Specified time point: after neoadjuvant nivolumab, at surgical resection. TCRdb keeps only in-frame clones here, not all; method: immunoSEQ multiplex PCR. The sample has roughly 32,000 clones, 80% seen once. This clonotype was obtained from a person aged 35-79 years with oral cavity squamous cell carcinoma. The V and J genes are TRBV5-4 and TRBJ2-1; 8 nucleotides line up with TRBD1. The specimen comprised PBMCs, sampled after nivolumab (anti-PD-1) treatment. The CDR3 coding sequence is TGTGCCAGCAGCATACCGGGACAGGCCTACAATGAGCAGTTCTTC. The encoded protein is CASSIPGQAYNEQFF.